These 14 T cell receptor beta chains were sequenced from one sample in a study of T cell responses to AZD1222 COVID-19 vaccine. The table came from immunoSEQ multiplex PCR; TCRdb's copy has only in-frame clones and leaves some out. The top ten hold 1.9% of the sample, which has under 150,000 clones, more than 75% seen once. The material sequenced was peripheral blood, taken 28 days after the second AZD1222 dose. The receptors come from an adult who received the AZD1222 COVID-19 vaccine.

The gene calls are TRBV5-1 and TRBJ1-3, with D hard to call. CDR3 length equals 15 residues. The V end was cut by 0 bases, the J end by 0 bases, with 7 bases between. From germline, CDR1 is SGHRS and CDR2 YFSETQ. In DNA form, the CDR3 reads TGCGCCAGCAGCTTGGCCACGGACTCTGGAAACACCATATATTTT. It yields the protein CASSLATDSGNTIYF. The full variable domain, its missing parts supplied by reference TRBV5-1 and TRBJ1-3, is KAGVTQTPRYLIKTRGQQVTLSCSPISGHRSVSWYQQTPGQGLQFLFEYFSETQRNKGNFPGRFSGRQFSNSRSEMNVSTLELGDSALYLCASSLATDSGNTIYFGEGSWLTVV.

DNA of the CDR3: TGTGCCAGCAGCTTGGGGGCAGGGGGTTACGAGCAGTACTTC. Its protein product is CASSLGAGGYEQYF. The V gene is TRBV13, the J gene TRBJ2-7; 7 nucleotides line up with TRBD1. This CDR3 comprises 14 residues. CDR1 PRHDT and CDR2 FYEKMQ come from the germline V gene (reference sequence). Losses at the gene ends were 3 bases for V and 4 bases for J; bases not matched to a gene: 6.

The chain links TRBV19 to TRBJ1-5; possibly TRBD1 for D (6 bases). This CDR3 comprises 16 residues. V lost 5 bases to trimming and J lost 2 bases, with 16 bases between them. Germline values: CDR1 LNHDA, CDR2 SQIVND (reference sequence). In DNA, the CDR3 is TGTGCCAGTAGTTCAATGGGGGCAATCGGCAATCAGCCCCAGCATTTT. Protein product: CASSSMGAIGNQPQHF.

The chain is built from TRBV20-1 and TRBJ1-2; D is unresolved. V lost 6 bases and J 4 bases, leaving 9 bases between the germline ends. Per the germline V gene, CDR1 is DFQATT and CDR2 is SNEGSKA (reference sequence). The CDR3 totals 11 residues. Here the CDR3 reads CSATGSYGYTF. CDR3 nucleotide sequence: TGCAGTGCGACCGGGAGCTATGGCTACACCTTC.

This chain links TRBV10-3 with TRBJ1-5; TRBD1 matches at 10 bases. The CDR3 is 15 amino acids. V lost 4 bases, J lost 7 bases, and 7 bases stayed unmatched. Germline V gives CDR1 ENHRY, CDR2 SYGVKD. The CDR3 is CAISGGTGDEQPQHF. The CDR3 nucleotides are TGTGCCATCAGTGGGGGGACAGGGGACGAACAGCCCCAGCATTTT.

The rearrangement uses TRBV11-2 and TRBJ1-6; a possible D gene is TRBD1 (5 bases). CDR3 length: 15 residues. V lost 5 bases, J lost 9 bases, and 17 bases lay in between. CDR1 SGHAT and CDR2 FQNNGV come from the germline V gene. The CDR3 DNA sequence: TGTGCCAGCAGCATCATGGGGCCCAGCGGTTCACCCCTCCACTTT. Translation: CASSIMGPSGSPLHF.

This sequence joins TRBV7-2 and TRBJ2-5; 8 nucleotides match TRBD1. The germline V gene encodes CDR1 SGHTA and CDR2 FQGNSA. The V and J ends lost 2 bases and 5 bases, in that order; junction bases with no gene match: 1. The CDR3 is made up of 13 amino acids. CDR3 amino acids: CASSLNRGETQYF. In DNA, the CDR3 is TGTGCCAGCAGCTTAAACAGGGGGGAGACCCAGTACTTC.

For this clone: The same CDR3 arises from other DNA sequences in this sample as well. The chain couples TRBV10-3 to TRBJ1-1; tentatively, D is TRBD1 (5 bases). This CDR3 region has 12 residues. With 4 bases removed from V and 5 bases from J, the gap between germline ends came to 8 bases. In germline, CDR1 is ENHRY, CDR2 SYGVKD. This CDR3 reads CAISGGGTEAFF. The CDR3 DNA follows: TGTGCCATCAGTGGCGGGGGAACTGAAGCTTTCTTT.

The genes are TRBV9 and TRBJ1-6; D possibly corresponds to TRBD1 (6 bases). Germline CDR1 reads SGDLS; CDR2 reads YYNGEE. The CDR3 totals 15 residues. Trimming removed 3 bases at V and 13 bases at J, with 20 bases between. DNA of the CDR3: TGTGCCAGCAGCGCTAACCCGGACAGTAGAGTTCCCCTCCACTTT. Its protein is CASSANPDSRVPLHF.

In regard to this clone: The junction shows a germline mismatch at one end, possibly a read error. The gene calls are TRBV7-7 and TRBJ1-4, with 9 bases identical to TRBD1. This CDR3 comprises 15 residues. Looked up from germline, CDR1 is SSHAT and CDR2 is FNYEAQ (reference sequence). This CDR3 reads CASSRNRGRREKLFF. The CDR3 nucleotides read TGTGCTAGCAGCCGGAACAGGGGGCGGAGAGAAAAACTGTTTTTT. Using reference TRBV7-7 and TRBJ1-4 for the parts outside the CDR3, the full variable domain is GAGVSQSPRYKVTKRGQDVTLRCDPISSHATLYWYQQALGQGPEFLTYFNYEAQPDKSGLPSDRFSAERPEGSISTLTIQRTEQRDSAMYRCASSRNRGRREKLFFGSGTQLSVL.

This clone was observed a few times. The chain has TRBV7-3 and TRBJ2-7, with TRBD1 matching over 8 bases. Germline loops: CDR1 SGHTA, CDR2 FQGTGA. With 5 bases clipped from V and 3 bases from J, the junction kept 6 bases outside the gene matches. CDR3 length: 14 residues. The CDR3 region has the DNA TGTGCCAGCAGCCAAGACAGGGGAGGCTACGAGCAGTACTTC. Protein: CASSQDRGGYEQYF.

A single count supports this clone. The chain has TRBV27 and TRBJ1-5; maybe TRBD1 (5 bases). Germline assignment: CDR1 MNHEY and CDR2 SMNVEV (reference sequence). V was clipped by 3 bases and J by 2 bases, with 8 bases between them. This CDR3 has 14 amino acids. The CDR3 region has the DNA TGTGCCAGCAGTTTCAGGGAAGGCAATCAGCCCCAGCATTTT. It specifies CASSFREGNQPQHF.

V is TRBV4-1 and J is TRBJ1-1; D remains ambiguous. Germline loops: CDR1 MGHRA, CDR2 YSYEKL. V was pared by 0 bases and J by 1 base, with 6 bases between. The CDR3 extends over 14 amino acids. CDR3 sequence (DNA): TGCGCCAGCAGCCAAGATTGGTCGAACACTGAAGCTTTCTTT. As protein: CASSQDWSNTEAFF.

This sequence joins TRBV19 and TRBJ1-1, with TRBD1 as a possible D gene (6 bases). V was cut by 6 bases and J by 4 bases, with 12 bases left in between. The CDR3 spans 13 residues. CDR1 is LNHDA, CDR2 SQIVND, per germline (reference sequence). Here the CDR3 reads CASSHRVGTEAFF. CDR3 sequence (DNA): TGTGCCAGTAGCCACAGGGTGGGCACTGAAGCTTTCTTT.